This TCR beta chain was sequenced in a study of cytomegalovirus exposure and HLA in healthy donors. Overall study: Drawn from HLA-typed donors, 80 million to 100 million unique TCRs were held in an early data release. Findings and caveats of the study: TCR beta chains associated with HLA were, in a later analysis, more clonally expanded than equally common others. In a later analysis, V- and J-gene trimming of beta chains associated with a DCLRE1C missense variant, replicated independently.

PCR was performed using 60 Vbeta and 13 Jbeta primers. Here immunoSEQ multiplex PCR was the method, and the copy in TCRdb shows in-frame clones only, minus some. The table has some 110,000 clones, roughly 80% seen once; the top ten hold about 5%. The germline V gene has CDR1 MNHNY and CDR2 SVGAGI (reference sequence). The germline V and J ends were trimmed by 7 bases and 5 bases, with 12 bases remaining between them. CDR3 size: 13 residues. Of note for this clone: Antigen: not known.

The sample was PBMCs. The sequence was obtained from a man in his forties or fifties in good health and CMV-seropositive. The chain recombines TRBV6-6 with TRBJ1-5; a possible D gene is TRBD1 (6 bases). The chain's CDR3 is CASTIQGYQPQHF. The CDR3 DNA reads TGTGCCAGCACCATACAGGGCTATCAGCCCCAGCATTTT.